The rows below give T cell receptor beta chains drawn from one sample of a study of T cell responses to AZD1222 COVID-19 vaccine. The protocol was immunoSEQ multiplex PCR, while the TCRdb copy is restricted to in-frame clones and leaves out a portion. Of some 120,000 clones in the sample, 84% are singletons; the top ten hold 25% to 35%. The specimen was peripheral blood, collected 28 days after the second AZD1222 dose. The receptors stem from an adult who received the AZD1222 COVID-19 vaccine. CDR3s include the opening cysteine and the closing phenylalanine or tryptophan. The order of the fields is CDR3 protein, CDR3 DNA, D gene, V gene, J gene, clone size, CDR3 length. A D gene is named only where the DNA matches it firmly. Part of the rows lack a size; the others show once, few, many or a class for expanded clones.

CDR3: CASSFGFPGTGAVSRNTIYF
DNA: TGTGCCAGCAGTTTTGGTTTTCCCGGGACAGGGGCAGTTTCTCGGAACACCATATATTTT
D: TRBD1
V: TRBV28
J: TRBJ1-3
size: NA
length: 20

CDR3: CASSAYPNYGYTF
DNA: TGTGCCAGCAGCGCCTATCCGAACTATGGCTACACCTTC
D: NA
V: TRBV7-2
J: TRBJ1-2
size: NA
length: 13

CDR3: CASSSGQGRRGYTF
DNA: TGTGCCAGCAGCTCTGGACAGGGACGTCGGGGCTACACCTTC
D: TRBD1
V: TRBV7-2
J: TRBJ1-2
size: NA
length: 14

CDR3: CASSVTSQGGYGYTF
DNA: TGTGCCAGCAGTGTAACATCACAGGGGGGATATGGCTACACCTTC
D: TRBD1
V: TRBV28
J: TRBJ1-2
size: once
length: 15

CDR3: CASSDVGSSYEQYF
DNA: TGTGCCAGCAGTGATGTGGGAAGCTCCTACGAGCAGTACTTC
D: NA
V: TRBV2
J: TRBJ2-7
size: NA
length: 14

CDR3: CASSEKGSGSPLHF
DNA: TGTGCCAGCAGTGAAAAAGGGAGCGGATCACCCCTCCACTTT
D: NA
V: TRBV6-1
J: TRBJ1-6
size: NA
length: 14

CDR3: CASSQDSSSGSQHF
DNA: TGCGCCAGCAGCCAGGACAGTTCGAGTGGGTCCCAGCATTTT
D: NA
V: TRBV4-1
J: TRBJ1-5
size: NA
length: 14

CDR3: CASSLPPGSGPYGYTF
DNA: TGTGCCAGCAGCTTACCCCCCGGTTCCGGACCCTATGGCTACACCTTC
D: NA
V: TRBV7-2
J: TRBJ1-2
size: NA
length: 16

CDR3: CASSLKGYGYTF
DNA: TGTGCCAGCAGTCTCAAGGGCTATGGCTACACCTTC
D: NA
V: TRBV28
J: TRBJ1-2
size: NA
length: 12

CDR3: CVTSRGADTQYF
DNA: TGTGTAACCTCTCGTGGGGCAGATACGCAGTATTTT
D: NA
V: TRBV6-6
J: TRBJ2-3
size: NA
length: 12

CDR3: CASAVLGQPQHF
DNA: TGTGCCAGCGCGGTTTTGGGTCAGCCCCAGCATTTT
D: NA
V: TRBV27
J: TRBJ1-5
size: few
length: 12

CDR3: CASSIRRQDPEVQNTEAFF
DNA: TGTGCCAGTAGTATTCGTCGACAGGATCCCGAGGTGCAGAACACTGAAGCTTTCTTT
D: NA
V: TRBV19
J: TRBJ1-1
size: few
length: 19

CDR3: CASSPGGTEAFF
DNA: TGTGCCAGCAGCCCTGGAGGGACTGAAGCTTTCTTT
D: NA
V: TRBV11-2
J: TRBJ1-1
size: NA
length: 12

CDR3: CASSLPGPNYGYTF
DNA: TGTGCCAGCAGCTTACCGGGTCCTAACTATGGCTACACCTTC
D: NA
V: TRBV7-9
J: TRBJ1-2
size: NA
length: 14

CDR3: CASSTTGGDNSPLHF
DNA: TGTGCCAGCAGTACGACAGGGGGAGATAATTCACCCCTCCACTTT
D: TRBD1
V: TRBV6-5
J: TRBJ1-6
size: NA
length: 15

CDR3: CASSVGSRYNEQFF
DNA: TGCGCCAGCAGTGTCGGTAGCAGATACAATGAGCAGTTCTTC
D: NA
V: TRBV10-1
J: TRBJ2-1
size: once
length: 14

CDR3: CASSLLQGIEAFF
DNA: TGTGCCAGCAGCTTATTACAAGGCATAGAAGCTTTCTTT
D: NA
V: TRBV7-2
J: TRBJ1-1
size: NA
length: 13

CDR3: CASSLGGYEQYF
DNA: TGCGCCAGCAGCTTGGGGGGATACGAGCAGTACTTC
D: NA
V: TRBV5-1
J: TRBJ2-7
size: NA
length: 12

CDR3: CASSRTVNSPLHF
DNA: TGCGCCAGCAGCCGCACAGTGAATTCACCCCTCCACTTT
D: NA
V: TRBV4-3
J: TRBJ1-6
size: NA
length: 13

CDR3: CASSLSRTGDYGYTF
DNA: TGTGCCAGCAGTTTATCCCGGACTGGGGACTATGGCTACACCTTC
D: NA
V: TRBV28
J: TRBJ1-2
size: once
length: 15

CDR3: CAWSVAELGVSPLHF
DNA: TGTGCCTGGAGTGTCGCTGAACTTGGGGTATCACCCCTCCACTTT
D: NA
V: TRBV30
J: TRBJ1-6
size: NA
length: 15

CDR3: CASSLVGASEAFF
DNA: TGTGCCAGCAGCTTAGTGGGGGCGTCGGAAGCTTTCTTT
D: NA
V: TRBV7-2
J: TRBJ1-1
size: NA
length: 13

CDR3: CASSIGRGGELFF
DNA: TGTGCCAGTAGTATAGGAAGGGGCGGGGAGCTGTTTTTT
D: NA
V: TRBV19
J: TRBJ2-2
size: NA
length: 13

CDR3: CASSPGQGPSYGYTF
DNA: TGTGCCAGCAGCCCCGGACAGGGGCCGAGCTATGGCTACACCTTC
D: TRBD1
V: TRBV3-1/TRBV3-2
J: TRBJ1-2
size: few
length: 15

CDR3: CASSRNAGLSQPQHF
DNA: TGTGCCAGCAGCAGGAACGCAGGGCTGAGTCAGCCCCAGCATTTT
D: NA
V: TRBV11-2
J: TRBJ1-5
size: NA
length: 15

CDR3: CAWTTGANEQYF
DNA: TGTGCCTGGACGACGGGGGCTAACGAGCAGTACTTC
D: NA
V: TRBV30
J: TRBJ2-7
size: NA
length: 12

CDR3: CASSQEGNRDTEAFF
DNA: TGCGCCAGCAGCCAAGAGGGGAACAGGGACACTGAAGCTTTCTTT
D: NA
V: TRBV4-3
J: TRBJ1-1
size: NA
length: 15

CDR3: CASSFAGSGNTIYF
DNA: TGTGCCAGCAGTTTCGCCGGCTCTGGAAACACCATATATTTT
D: NA
V: TRBV28
J: TRBJ1-3
size: NA
length: 14

CDR3: CASSSGWGDGTF
DNA: NA
D: NA
V: TRBV19
J: TRBJ1-2
size: NA
length: 12

CDR3: CASSLSSGHSYEQYF
DNA: TGTGCCAGCAGTTTATCGAGCGGGCACTCCTACGAGCAGTACTTC
D: NA
V: TRBV27
J: TRBJ2-7
size: NA
length: 15

CDR3: CATRDPPMNTEAFF
DNA: TGTGCCACCCGGGACCCCCCCATGAACACTGAAGCTTTCTTT
D: NA
V: TRBV15
J: TRBJ1-1
size: NA
length: 14

CDR3: CASSPGSQETQYF
DNA: TGTGCCAGCTCACCAGGATCCCAAGAGACCCAGTACTTC
D: NA
V: TRBV18
J: TRBJ2-5
size: NA
length: 13

CDR3: CASSLAGLAGTYEQYF
DNA: TGTGCCAGCAGCTTGGCGGGACTAGCGGGGACCTACGAGCAGTACTTC
D: TRBD2
V: TRBV5-4
J: TRBJ2-7
size: NA
length: 16

CDR3: CASSEAVRSLNTEAFF
DNA: TGTGCCAGCAGTGAAGCGGTTCGAAGTTTGAACACTGAAGCTTTCTTT
D: NA
V: TRBV2
J: TRBJ1-1
size: once
length: 16

CDR3: CASSPGVAYEQYF
DNA: TGTGCCAGCAGTCCAGGGGTTGCCTACGAGCAGTACTTC
D: NA
V: TRBV28
J: TRBJ2-7
size: NA
length: 13

CDR3: CASRPGQGLVAFF
DNA: TGTGCCAGCAGACCGGGACAGGGGTTGGTGGCTTTCTTT
D: TRBD1
V: TRBV28
J: TRBJ1-1
size: NA
length: 13

CDR3: CASSFKQGMRTEAFF
DNA: TGTGCCAGCAGTTTCAAACAGGGGATGCGGACTGAAGCTTTCTTT
D: TRBD1
V: TRBV6-2/TRBV6-3
J: TRBJ1-1
size: NA
length: 15

CDR3: CASSRKTGLNTEAFF
DNA: TGTGCCAGCAGCCGAAAGACAGGGTTGAACACTGAAGCTTTCTTT
D: TRBD1
V: TRBV3-1/TRBV3-2
J: TRBJ1-1
size: NA
length: 15